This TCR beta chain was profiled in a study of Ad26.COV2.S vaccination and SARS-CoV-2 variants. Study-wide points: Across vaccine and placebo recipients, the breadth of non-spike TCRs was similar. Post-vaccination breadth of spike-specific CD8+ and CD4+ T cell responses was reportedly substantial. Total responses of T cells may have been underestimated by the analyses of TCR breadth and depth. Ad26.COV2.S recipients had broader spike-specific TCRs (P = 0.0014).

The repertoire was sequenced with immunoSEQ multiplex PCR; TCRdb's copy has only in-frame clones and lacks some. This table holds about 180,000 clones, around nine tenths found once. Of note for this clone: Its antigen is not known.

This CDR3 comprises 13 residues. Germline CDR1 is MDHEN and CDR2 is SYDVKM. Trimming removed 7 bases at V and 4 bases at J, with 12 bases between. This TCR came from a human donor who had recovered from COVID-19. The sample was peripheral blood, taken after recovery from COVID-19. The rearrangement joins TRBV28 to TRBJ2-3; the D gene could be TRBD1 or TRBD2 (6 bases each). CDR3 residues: CASISGASDTQYF. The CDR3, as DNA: TGTGCCAGCATCTCGGGGGCGTCAGATACGCAGTATTTT.